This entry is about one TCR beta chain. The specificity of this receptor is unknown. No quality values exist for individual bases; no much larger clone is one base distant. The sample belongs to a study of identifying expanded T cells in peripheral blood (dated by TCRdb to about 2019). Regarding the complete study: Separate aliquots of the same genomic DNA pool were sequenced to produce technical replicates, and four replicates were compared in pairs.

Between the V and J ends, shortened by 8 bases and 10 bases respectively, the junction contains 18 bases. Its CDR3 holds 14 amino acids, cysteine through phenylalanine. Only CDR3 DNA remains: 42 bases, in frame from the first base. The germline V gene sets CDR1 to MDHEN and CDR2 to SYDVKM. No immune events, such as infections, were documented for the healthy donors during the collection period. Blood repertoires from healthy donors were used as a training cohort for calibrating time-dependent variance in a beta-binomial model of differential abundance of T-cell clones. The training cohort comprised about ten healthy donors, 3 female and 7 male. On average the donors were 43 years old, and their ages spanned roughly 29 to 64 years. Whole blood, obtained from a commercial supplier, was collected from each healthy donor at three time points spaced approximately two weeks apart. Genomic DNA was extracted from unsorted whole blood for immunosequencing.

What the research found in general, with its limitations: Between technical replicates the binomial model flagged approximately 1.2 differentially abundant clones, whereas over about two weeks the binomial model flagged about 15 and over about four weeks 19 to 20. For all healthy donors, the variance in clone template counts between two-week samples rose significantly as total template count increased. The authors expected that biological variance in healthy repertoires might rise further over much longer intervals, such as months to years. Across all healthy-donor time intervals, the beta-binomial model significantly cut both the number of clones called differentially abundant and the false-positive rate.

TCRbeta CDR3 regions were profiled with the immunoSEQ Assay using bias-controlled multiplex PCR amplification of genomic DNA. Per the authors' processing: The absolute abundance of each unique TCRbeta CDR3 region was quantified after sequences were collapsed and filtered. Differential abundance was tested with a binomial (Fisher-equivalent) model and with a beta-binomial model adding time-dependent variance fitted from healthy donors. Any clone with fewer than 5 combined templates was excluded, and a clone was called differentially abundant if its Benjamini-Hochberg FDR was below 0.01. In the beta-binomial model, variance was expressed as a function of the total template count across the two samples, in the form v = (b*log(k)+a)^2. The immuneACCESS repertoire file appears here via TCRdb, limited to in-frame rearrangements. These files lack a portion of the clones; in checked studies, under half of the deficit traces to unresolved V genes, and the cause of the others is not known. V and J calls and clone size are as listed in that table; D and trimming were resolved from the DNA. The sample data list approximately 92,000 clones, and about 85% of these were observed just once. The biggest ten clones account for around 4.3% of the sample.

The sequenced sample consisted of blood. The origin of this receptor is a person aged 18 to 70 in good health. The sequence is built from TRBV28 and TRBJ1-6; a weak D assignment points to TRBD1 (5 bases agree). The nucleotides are TGTGCCAGCTCCCGGCCGGGGGATGGGTCACCCCTCCACTTT. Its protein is CASSRPGDGSPLHF. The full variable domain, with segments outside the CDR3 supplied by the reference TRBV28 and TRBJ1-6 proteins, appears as DVKVTQSSRYLVKRTGEKVFLECVQDMDHENMFWYRQDPGLGLRLIYFSYDVKMKEKGDIPEGYSVSREKKERFSLILESASTNQTSMYLCASSRPGDGSPLHFGNGTRLTVT.